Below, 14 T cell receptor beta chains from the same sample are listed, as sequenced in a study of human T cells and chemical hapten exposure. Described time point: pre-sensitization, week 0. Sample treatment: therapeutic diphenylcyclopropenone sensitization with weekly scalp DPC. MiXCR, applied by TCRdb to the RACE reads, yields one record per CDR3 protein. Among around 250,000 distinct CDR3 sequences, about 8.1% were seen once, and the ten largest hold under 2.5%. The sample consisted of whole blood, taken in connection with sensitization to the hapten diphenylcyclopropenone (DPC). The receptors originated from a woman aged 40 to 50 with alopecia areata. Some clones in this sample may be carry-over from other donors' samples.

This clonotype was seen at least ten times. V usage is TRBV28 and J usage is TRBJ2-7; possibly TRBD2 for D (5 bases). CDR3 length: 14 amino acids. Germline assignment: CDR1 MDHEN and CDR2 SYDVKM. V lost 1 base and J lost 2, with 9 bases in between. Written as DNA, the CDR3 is TGTGCCAGCAGTTTATCCGGGGTTCCCTACGAGCAGTACTTC. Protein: CASSLSGVPYEQYF.

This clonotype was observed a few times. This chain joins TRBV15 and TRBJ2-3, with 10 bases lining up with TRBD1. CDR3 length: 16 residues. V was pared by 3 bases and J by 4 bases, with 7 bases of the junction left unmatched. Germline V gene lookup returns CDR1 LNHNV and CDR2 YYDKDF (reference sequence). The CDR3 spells CATSSDRGQSPDTQYF. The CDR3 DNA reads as TGTGCCACCAGCAGCGACAGGGGGCAGTCTCCAGATACGCAGTATTTT.

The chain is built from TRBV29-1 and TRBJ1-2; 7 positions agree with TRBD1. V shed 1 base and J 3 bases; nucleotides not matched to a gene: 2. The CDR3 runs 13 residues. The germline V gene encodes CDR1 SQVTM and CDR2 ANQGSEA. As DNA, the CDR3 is TGCAGCGTTGAAGGAGGGGGCGACTATGGCTACACCTTC. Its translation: CSVEGGGDYGYTF.

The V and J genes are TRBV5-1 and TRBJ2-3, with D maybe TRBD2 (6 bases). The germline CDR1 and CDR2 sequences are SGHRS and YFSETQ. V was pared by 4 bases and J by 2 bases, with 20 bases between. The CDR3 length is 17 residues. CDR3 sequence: CASSPALGLLATDTQYF. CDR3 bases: TGCGCCAGCAGCCCGGCGCTGGGACTCCTTGCCACAGATACGCAGTATTTT. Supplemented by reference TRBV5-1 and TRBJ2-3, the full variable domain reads KAGVTQTPRYLIKTRGQQVTLSCSPISGHRSVSWYQQTPGQGLQFLFEYFSETQRNKGNFPGRFSGRQFSNSRSEMNVSTLELGDSALYLCASSPALGLLATDTQYFGPGTRLTVL.

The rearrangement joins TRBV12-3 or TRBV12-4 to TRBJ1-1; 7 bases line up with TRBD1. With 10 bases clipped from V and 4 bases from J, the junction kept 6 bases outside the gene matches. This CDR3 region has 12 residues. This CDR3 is CATSTGRTEAFF. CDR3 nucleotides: TGTGCCACATCGACAGGGCGCACTGAAGCTTTCTTT.

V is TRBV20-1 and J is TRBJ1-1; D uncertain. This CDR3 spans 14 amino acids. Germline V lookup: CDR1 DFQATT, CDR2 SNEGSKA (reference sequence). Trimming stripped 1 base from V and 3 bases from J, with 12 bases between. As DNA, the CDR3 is TGCAGTGCTAGAGTCCCGGGCCGAGACACTGAAGCTTTCTTT. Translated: CSARVPGRDTEAFF.

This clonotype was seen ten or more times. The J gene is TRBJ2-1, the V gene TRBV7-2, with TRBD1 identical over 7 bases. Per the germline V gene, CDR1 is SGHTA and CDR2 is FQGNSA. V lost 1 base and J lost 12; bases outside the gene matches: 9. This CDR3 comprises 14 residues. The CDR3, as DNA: TGTGCCAGCAGCTTAGAGACGGGACAGTCTCGGCAGTTCTTC. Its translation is CASSLETGQSRQFF.

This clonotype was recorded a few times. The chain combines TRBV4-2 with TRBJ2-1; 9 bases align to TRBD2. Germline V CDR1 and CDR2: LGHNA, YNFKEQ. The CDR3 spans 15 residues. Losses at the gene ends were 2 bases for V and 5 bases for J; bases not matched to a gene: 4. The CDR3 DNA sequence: TGTGCCAGCAGCCAACAGAGCGGGGGGAACAATGAGCAGTTCTTC. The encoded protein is CASSQQSGGNNEQFF.

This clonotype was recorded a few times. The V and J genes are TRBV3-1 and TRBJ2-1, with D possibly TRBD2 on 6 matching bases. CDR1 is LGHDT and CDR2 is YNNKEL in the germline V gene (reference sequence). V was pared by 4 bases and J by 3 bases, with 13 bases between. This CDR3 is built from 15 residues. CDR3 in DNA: TGTGCCAGCAGCCGGAACGGCGGGAACTACAATGAGCAGTTCTTC. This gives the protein CASSRNGGNYNEQFF.

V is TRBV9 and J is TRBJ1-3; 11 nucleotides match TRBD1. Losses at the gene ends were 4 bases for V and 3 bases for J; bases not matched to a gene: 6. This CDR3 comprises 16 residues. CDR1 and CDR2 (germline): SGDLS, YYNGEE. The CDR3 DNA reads TGTGCCAGCAGCCCCGGACAGGGGGCGGGTGGAAACACCATATATTTT. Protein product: CASSPGQGAGGNTIYF.

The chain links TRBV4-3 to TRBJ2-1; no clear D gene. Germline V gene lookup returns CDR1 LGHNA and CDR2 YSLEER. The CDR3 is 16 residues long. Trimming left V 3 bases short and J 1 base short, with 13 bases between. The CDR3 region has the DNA TGCGCCAGCAGCCACCAAGATTCTAAGTCCTACAATGAGCAGTTCTTC. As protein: CASSHQDSKSYNEQFF.

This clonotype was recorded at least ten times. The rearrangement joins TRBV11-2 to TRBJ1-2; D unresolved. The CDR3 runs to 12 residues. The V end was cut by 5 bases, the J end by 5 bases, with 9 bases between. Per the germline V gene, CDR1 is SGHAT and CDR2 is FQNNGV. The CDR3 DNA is TGTGCCAGCAGCCCCGGTCGTTATGGCTACACCTTC. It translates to CASSPGRYGYTF.

In DNA form, the CDR3 reads TGTGCCAGCAGCTCCCGGGGGAGGACCCTCATTGAAAAACTGTTTTTT. It codes for CASSSRGRTLIEKLFF. The V gene is TRBV7-2, the J gene TRBJ1-4; D perhaps matches TRBD1 (5 bases). This CDR3 spans 16 amino acids. V was trimmed by 4 bases and J by 7 bases, leaving 19 bases between them. Per the germline V gene, CDR1 is SGHTA and CDR2 is FQGNSA.

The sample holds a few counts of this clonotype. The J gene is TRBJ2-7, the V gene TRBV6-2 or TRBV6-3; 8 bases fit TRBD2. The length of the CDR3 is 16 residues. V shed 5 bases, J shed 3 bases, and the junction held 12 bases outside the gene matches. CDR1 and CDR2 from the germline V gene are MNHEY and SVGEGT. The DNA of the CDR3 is TGTGCCAGCAGTCCCGGCGGCGGGAGGAAATTCTACGAGCAGTACTTC. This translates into CASSPGGGRKFYEQYF.